This T cell receptor (beta chain) appears in the sequencing data of a study of Graves' ophthalmopathy and Graves' hyperthyroidism (dated by TCRdb to the late 2010s). Notes on the research overall: Peripheral blood was collected before any treatment was given, at the time of initial diagnosis. The study used TCR beta repertoire signatures to distinguish Graves' ophthalmopathy from Graves' hyperthyroidism and to predict progression to ophthalmopathy. In total, approximately 130 blood samples were TCR-sequenced: fewer than 50 ophthalmopathy, some 75 hyperthyroidism and about 17 hyperthyroidism-to-ophthalmopathy patients. To explore V-J signatures that distinguish ophthalmopathy from hyperthyroidism, a discovery set of 100 patients was enrolled, made up of around 44 with ophthalmopathy and fewer than 60 with stable hyperthyroidism. For independent validation, a separate cohort was made up of about 18 hyperthyroidism patients plus 17 patients who later progressed from hyperthyroidism to ophthalmopathy. T-cell repertoires of thyroid tissue and blood were compared in over 5 hyperthyroidism patients. Following sampling, methimazole starting at 30 mg daily was administered to hyperthyroidism patients, and high-dose intravenous methylprednisolone was administered to ophthalmopathy patients. The 95 to 100 discovery patients were divided at random into training and test sets in a 7:3 ratio. Overall study results and their limits: Most expanded thyroid clonotypes with a frequency above 0.001 also appeared in blood, which suggests that blood repertoires may reflect the immune response in the thyroid. Sample size was not predetermined statistically, and investigators were not blinded to group allocation. In validation, the model predicted ophthalmopathy progression with about 70% sensitivity and less than 80% specificity; more than ten predicted patients were CT-confirmed with GO in a median of 6.5 months. In cross-validation, the 13-signature model distinguished ophthalmopathy from stable hyperthyroidism with more than 85% sensitivity and about 81% specificity, while in the test set the corresponding values were about 80% and 75%.

V was cut back by 5 bases and J by 11 bases, leaving a gap of 10 bases between them. Its CDR3 holds 11 amino acids, cysteine through phenylalanine. CDR3 DNA is the only sequence kept; it has 33 bases, read in frame from the first base. Looking up the germline V gene yields CDR1 MDHEN and CDR2 SYDVKM. TCR beta CDR3 regions were amplified from RNA transcripts for repertoire sequencing. HTBI primers and the Qiagen OneStep RT-PCR kit were used in a first-round RT-PCR, which was followed by a second-round multiplex PCR, size selection and purification. The libraries underwent paired-end sequencing with 100 bp reads on an Illumina HiSeq2000. Under the source paper's analysis protocol: SOAPnuke was used to process the reads, removing any read that contained adapters or uncalled bases, had a mean Phred below 15, or lacked an exact match to the constant primer or identifier. COPE v1.2.5 was used to merge high-quality paired reads. Each unique nucleotide sequence was treated as a clonotype, and MiTCR v1.1 was used to align the clonotypes to the IMGT TRB V, D and J references. Analysis was restricted to V-J combinations with a frequency above 0.0001, which covered about 99% of repertoires. A TCR clonal expansion and chaos score per V-J combination was defined as the ratio of F50 clonal expansion to chaos observed in the TCRdist matrix. Welch's t-statistics and random forest were used to reduce the features to about twelve V-J combinations, which were then used as input to a naive Bayes classifier. The Morisita-Horn index was used to measure how similar the thyroid and blood repertoires were. TCRdb reanalyzed the raw reads on its own, using fastp at Q25 for trimming and MiXCR for clone calling, and kept in-frame beta chains. Every distinct CDR3 protein forms one entry, paired with its most common genes and DNA. The V and J calls here are based on TCRdb, not the publication. Counted in this sample were about 220,000 distinct CDR3 sequences; 20% to 25% of them appeared once. The ten top clones hold 35% to 55% of the sample.

Patients with ophthalmopathy had moderately to severely active disease, with a Clinical Activity Score of 3 or more, a NOSPECS grade of 4 or more, and a disease duration of less than 3 months. Patients with other autoimmune diseases, uncontrolled infections, pregnancy or lactation were excluded. Clinical symptoms, serum thyroxine, TRAb, thyroid ultrasound and orbital computed tomography were used for diagnosis. Ficoll-Paque density gradient centrifugation was used to isolate PBMCs from under 11 ml of fresh peripheral blood. Total RNA was extracted using Trizol reagent, and RNA quality was checked on an Agilent 2100 Bioanalyzer. This clonotype was picked up many times. Its antigen target is currently unknown. No clone much larger than this one lies a single base away; base qualities are absent.

The receptor chain draws on TRBV28 and TRBJ1-5; the D gene assignment is ambiguous. The sequence came from a woman between 45 and 60 years old with Graves' ophthalmopathy. Donor details come from another sample of the same person, matched by shared clones. Sequences were obtained from peripheral blood. Here the CDR3 is given as CASSPRRAQHF. DNA sequence: TGTGCCAGCAGTCCCCGGAGAGCCCAGCATTTT.